Given below is one TCR beta chain in context. Its target is unknown. This record comes from a study of OX40 agonist ivuxolimab in advanced cancers. The wider study: Three patients got partial responses; one had hepatocellular carcinoma and two had cutaneous melanoma. Study results and limitations: Within 6 weeks, CD4+ and CD8+ blood T cells expanded clonally at 0.1 to 3.0 mg/kg. The mean number of expanded clones was higher in CD8+ T cells than in CD4+.

Germline V gene sequence: CDR1 MNHNY, CDR2 SVGAGI (reference sequence). The V end lost 4 bases, the J end lost 15 bases, and 16 bases lay between the germline ends. The CDR3 contains 12 residues. Profiling relied on immunoSEQ multiplex PCR, and the TCRdb table lists in-frame clones only, not all of them. This sample has roughly 76,000 clones, with 65% to 90% found just once. The sequence came from an adult with an advanced solid tumor such as melanoma, head and neck, liver or kidney cancer. The specimen comprised CD4+ or CD8+ T cells sorted from blood, sampled in a trial of the OX40 agonist ivuxolimab. The chain joins TRBV6-6 to TRBJ2-1; maybe TRBD1 (7 bases). CDR3 DNA: TGTGCCAGCAGTTGGGAGACAGGGAGGCTGTTCTTC. Amino acids: CASSWETGRLFF.